This paragraph reports one T cell receptor beta chain. Its target antigen remains unknown. One base away there is no much larger clone; base qualities are not given. Spanning cysteine to phenylalanine, the CDR3 consists of 19 amino acids. CDR3 DNA only is kept here, 57 bases in frame from base 1. V is clipped by 7 bases and J by 0 bases, and the sequence between their germline boundaries is 26 bases long. Via the germline V gene, CDR1 is SGHRS and CDR2 YFSETQ. The record originates from a study of T-cell reconstitution after alpha-beta-depleted transplantation in children (dated by TCRdb to 2016 to 2017). At the level of the whole study: The study quantitatively tracked T-cell immune reconstitution after TCRalphabeta/CD19-depleted allogeneic hematopoietic cell transplantation in children using TCR repertoire profiling. Findings and caveats that apply to the study as a whole: The high TCRbeta diversity at day 60 in some patients was ascribed to recipient T cells and intrathymic progenitors that had survived conditioning. Hyperexpanded clone frequencies declined over subsequent months; after one year, T-cell counts and TCRbeta diversity were mostly attributed to newly produced T cells. The apparently early alphabetaT-cell count recovery about two months after transplant was reportedly dependent on only several hundred rapidly expanded clones derived from non-depleted graft cells.

The intended sense of this specimen's treatment or condition label: allogeneic hematopoietic cell transplantation with graft depleted of TCRalphabeta T cells and CD19 B cells. TCRalphabeta/CD19-depleted allogeneic hematopoietic cell grafts were given to the transplant recipients, all of whom were children. Receptor libraries were prepared by PCR. Data came from an Illumina HiSeq 2500. To normalize quantification of the TCRbeta repertoire, the TCR libraries were built with molecular barcoding that relied on unique molecular identifiers. TCRdb trimmed the raw reads at Q25, called clones with MiXCR and kept productive beta chains. CDR3 protein sequences are deduplicated, and each keeps its most common genes and DNA. This sample is represented by 200,000 to 250,000 distinct CDR3 sequences; roughly a tenth of them were singletons. The top ten constitute approximately 28% of the sample.

Sequencing used PBMCs, obtained before TCRalphabeta/CD19-depleted stem cell transplant. The V and J genes are TRBV5-1 and TRBJ1-3; a weak D assignment points to TRBD1 (6 bases agree). The sequence was obtained from a child younger than two with acute myeloid leukemia, due to receive a stem cell transplant. The DNA sequence is given as TGCGCCAGCTCACTAGACCCTGGACAGCTAAAACGCTCTGGAAACACCATATATTTT. Its translation reads: CASSLDPGQLKRSGNTIYF.